This passage covers 28 T cell receptor beta chains from one sample sequenced in a study of cytomegalovirus exposure and HLA in healthy donors. A multiplex PCR was run with 60 Vbeta primers and 13 Jbeta primers. Assay: immunoSEQ multiplex PCR; the TCRdb copy retains only in-frame clones and omits some. The data contain fewer than 200,000 clones, roughly 80% of them seen just once; the ten biggest clones take up about 4.3%. The specimen was PBMCs. All receptors come from a woman between 50 and 59 years old in good health and CMV-seropositive.

A few counts support this clone. The J gene is TRBJ1-1, the V gene TRBV7-9, with 9 bases matching TRBD1. The CDR3 has 16 residues. Germline values: CDR1 SEHNR, CDR2 FQNEAQ (reference sequence). V lost 4 bases and J lost 6; bases outside the gene matches: 12. The CDR3 region has the DNA TGTGCCAGCAGCTCGTTAATCGGGACAGGGAAGGCTGAAGCTTTCTTT. As protein: CASSSLIGTGKAEAFF. Using reference TRBV7-9 and TRBJ1-1 for the parts outside the CDR3, the full variable domain is DTGVSQNPRHKITKRGQNVTFRCDPISEHNRLYWYRQTLGQGPEFLTYFQNEAQLEKSRLLSDRFSAERPKGSFSTLEIQRTEQGDSAMYLCASSSLIGTGKAEAFFGQGTRLTVV.

The V gene is TRBV28, the J gene TRBJ1-4, with 9 bases matching TRBD1. The J segment lost 5 bases and the V segment lost 5 bases, leaving 6 bases of the junction unmatched. The CDR3 totals 15 residues. The germline gives CDR1 MDHEN, CDR2 SYDVKM. The CDR3 sequence: CASSPPTGGNEKLFF. The CDR3, as DNA: TGTGCCAGCAGTCCCCCGACAGGGGGGAATGAAAAACTGTTTTTT.

This chain connects TRBV6-1 to TRBJ1-6; a weak D match, TRBD1 (6 bases). CDR3 size: 19 residues. Trimming took 1 base from V and 8 from J, leaving 24 bases between them. Looked up from germline, CDR1 is MNHNS and CDR2 is SASEGT. The CDR3 sequence is CASSEEGGGYRVMDSPLHF. In DNA form, the CDR3 reads TGTGCCAGCAGTGAAGAAGGGGGGGGGTACAGGGTCATGGATTCACCCCTCCACTTT.

V is TRBV7-2 and J is TRBJ2-1, with TRBD2 matching 12 bases. Germline-derived CDR1 and CDR2 are SGHTA and FQGNSA. Unmatched junction bases numbered 7, after V lost 2 bases and J lost 8 bases. CDR3 length equals 16 residues. CDR3 bases: TGTGCCAGCAGCTTACTAGCGGGAGGGCCATCGGATGAGCAGTTCTTC. The encoded protein is CASSLLAGGPSDEQFF. The full variable domain, in which reference TRBV7-2 and TRBJ2-1 provide the parts outside the CDR3, is GAGVSQSPSNKVTEKGKDVELRCDPISGHTALYWYRQSLGQGLEFLIYFQGNSAPDKSGLPSDRFSAERTGGSVSTLTIQRTQQEDSAVYLCASSLLAGGPSDEQFFGPGTRLTVL.

This chain uses TRBV19 with TRBJ1-5; tentative D call: TRBD1 (5 bases). V was cut by 1 base and J by 3 bases, with 10 bases left in between. CDR1 and CDR2 (germline): LNHDA, SQIVND (reference sequence). The CDR3 totals 15 residues. CDR3 region: CASSIGRGVNQPQHF. Written as DNA, the CDR3 is TGTGCCAGTAGTATAGGGAGGGGCGTCAATCAGCCCCAGCATTTT.

This chain links TRBV18 with TRBJ2-1; no firm D call. Between the trimmed V and J ends, which lost 2 bases and 3 bases, there was a span of 11 bases. CDR3 length equals 15 residues. CDR1 KGHSH and CDR2 LQKENI come from the germline V gene. The CDR3 DNA sequence: TGTGCCAGCTCACCAGGCTTCTCTGGCTACAATGAGCAGTTCTTC. Its protein is CASSPGFSGYNEQFF.

The rearrangement joins TRBV18 to TRBJ2-1, with 7 bases fitting TRBD1. The CDR3 runs to 15 residues. The trim removed 2 bases at V and 4 bases at J, leaving 5 bases unmatched. Germline V gives CDR1 KGHSH, CDR2 LQKENI. The CDR3 loop reads CASSPTSGQYNEQFF. DNA for the CDR3: TGTGCCAGCTCACCAACCTCGGGACAGTACAATGAGCAGTTCTTC. The entire variable domain, with the rest obtained from reference TRBV18 and TRBJ2-1, is as follows: NAGVMQNPRHLVRRRGQEARLRCSPMKGHSHVYWYRQLPEEGLKFMVYLQKENIIDESGMPKERFSAEFPKEGPSILRIQQVVRGDSAAYFCASSPTSGQYNEQFFGPGTRLTVL.

The V and J genes are TRBV7-8 and TRBJ1-4; weak D call: TRBD1 (6 bases). V lost 5 bases to trimming and J lost 8 bases, with 15 bases between them. Germline loops: CDR1 SGHVS, CDR2 FQNEAQ. The CDR3 length is 14 residues. The CDR3 coding sequence is TGTGCCAGCAGCCTGGGACAAGTGCAGGAAAAACTGTTTTTT. Protein product: CASSLGQVQEKLFF. Variable domain in full (rest from reference TRBV7-8 and TRBJ1-4): GAGVSQSPRYKVAKRGQDVALRCDPISGHVSLFWYQQALGQGPEFLTYFQNEAQLDKSGLPSDRFFAERPEGSVSTLKIQRTQQEDSAVYLCASSLGQVQEKLFFGSGTQLSVL.

V is TRBV28 and J is TRBJ1-5, with 8 nucleotides matching TRBD1. V trimming: 8 bases; J trimming: 4 bases; junction bases outside the gene matches: 4. CDR3 size: 13 residues. Germline V gene sequence: CDR1 MDHEN, CDR2 SYDVKM. In DNA, the CDR3 is TGTGCCAGCTGGACAGGGAATAATCAGCCCCAGCATTTT. Translating gives CASWTGNNQPQHF.

This chain links TRBV6-6 with TRBJ1-1, with D tentatively TRBD1 (6 bases). Germline V gene lookup returns CDR1 MNHNY and CDR2 SVGAGI (reference sequence). V lost 6 bases and J lost 1, with 15 bases in between. The CDR3 is 15 amino acids. This CDR3 reads CASSLEGVANTEAFF. CDR3 nucleotides: TGTGCCAGCAGCCTAGAGGGGGTAGCGAACACTGAAGCTTTCTTT.

This chain links TRBV11-2 with TRBJ2-5, with a weak D call TRBD1 (5 bases). The CDR3 has 15 amino acids. V lost 2 bases to trimming and J lost 5 bases, with 15 bases between them. CDR1 is SGHAT and CDR2 is FQNNGV in the germline V gene. CDR3 nucleotide sequence: TGTGCCAGCAGCTTAATCCAGGGTCTAGGGGAGACCCAGTACTTC. Its protein product is CASSLIQGLGETQYF.

The CDR3 region has the DNA TGTGCCAGCAGCTTATCCACAGGGGAACCCGAGCAGTACTTC. Its protein is CASSLSTGEPEQYF. The rearrangement joins TRBV7-9 to TRBJ2-7, with TRBD1 matching over 7 bases. Germline values: CDR1 SEHNR, CDR2 FQNEAQ (reference sequence). The CDR3 is 14 amino acids. Trimming cost V 2 bases and J 6 bases; bases outside gene matches: 7.

This chain links TRBV2 with TRBJ1-4; D perhaps matches TRBD1 (6 bases). The germline V gene has CDR1 SNHLY and CDR2 FYNNEI. The CDR3 has 17 residues. Trimming removed 3 bases from V and 8 bases from J, with 22 bases in between. CDR3 protein: CASSEGRTVRVSEKLFF. DNA of the CDR3: TGTGCCAGCAGTGAGGGTAGGACAGTGCGGGTTTCGGAAAAACTGTTTTTT. Full variable domain (rest looked up from reference TRBV2 and TRBJ1-4): EPEVTQTPSHQVTQMGQEVILRCVPISNHLYFYWYRQILGQKVEFLVSFYNNEISEKSEIFDDQFSVERPDGSNFTLKIRSTKLEDSAMYFCASSEGRTVRVSEKLFFGSGTQLSVL.

This clone is medium-sized (0.01 to 0.1%) in the sample. This rearrangement joins TRBV6-4 to TRBJ2-1, with no clear D. The V end was cut by 4 bases, the J end by 8 bases, with 15 bases between. The V gene's germline CDR1 is MRHNA and CDR2 SNTAGT. The CDR3 sequence is 14 residues long. CDR3 loop: CASSGGTTAHEQFF. The DNA for the CDR3 is TGTGCCAGCAGTGGAGGAACTACGGCGCATGAGCAGTTCTTC.

The V and J genes are TRBV28 and TRBJ1-2; TRBD1 matches at 8 bases. This CDR3 spans 15 amino acids. The germline V gene encodes CDR1 MDHEN and CDR2 SYDVKM. With 4 bases clipped from V and 4 bases from J, the junction kept 8 bases outside the gene matches. The CDR3 spells CASSSGQGGSYGYTF. In DNA, the CDR3 is TGTGCCAGCAGTTCCGGACAGGGTGGTAGCTATGGCTACACCTTC.

Remarks on this clone: Other DNA sequences in the same sample also yield this CDR3. This sequence joins TRBV7-3 and TRBJ2-3; TRBD2 matches at 12 bases. The CDR3 length is 17 residues. Germline CDR1 SGHTA, CDR2 FQGTGA. V lost 2 bases, J lost 0 bases, and 3 bases stayed unmatched. The CDR3, as DNA: TGTGCCAGCAGCTTACTAGCGGGGGGGCCTAGCACAGATACGCAGTATTTT. It yields the protein CASSLLAGGPSTDTQYF.

This clone was observed a few times. This rearrangement joins TRBV25-1 to TRBJ2-1; TRBD1 matches 8 bases. The junction had 9 bases not matched to a gene; V was cut back by 1 base and J by 10 bases. The CDR3 covers 15 residues. From germline, CDR1 is MGHDK and CDR2 SYGVNS. The CDR3 region is CASSEFGTGKGEQFF. In DNA, the CDR3 is TGTGCCAGCAGTGAATTCGGGACAGGTAAAGGCGAGCAGTTCTTC.

V and J are TRBV4-3 and TRBJ1-5; D remains ambiguous. The CDR3 spans 13 residues. CDR1 and CDR2 from the germline V gene are LGHNA and YSLEER. Trimming removed 0 bases from V and 6 bases from J, with 6 bases in between. CDR3 sequence reads: CASSQEEGQPQHF. The CDR3 DNA sequence: TGCGCCAGCAGCCAAGAAGAGGGTCAGCCCCAGCATTTT.

This clone has just one count. The chain couples TRBV9 to TRBJ1-2, with D maybe TRBD1 (5 bases). The CDR3 is 15 amino acids. Germline V gene data show CDR1 as SGDLS and CDR2 as YYNGEE. Trimming pared 4 bases from V and 1 base from J, leaving 14 bases between. The DNA of the CDR3 is TGTGCCAGCAGCCCCCGGTGGGGGGTTAACTATGGCTACACCTTC. It yields the protein CASSPRWGVNYGYTF.

The gene calls are TRBV2 and TRBJ2-7; maybe TRBD1 (6 bases). Germline V lookup: CDR1 SNHLY, CDR2 FYNNEI. CDR3 length equals 17 residues. Deletions cut 6 bases from V and 5 bases from J, with 26 bases between. This CDR3 is CASRVPGHPRLPHEQYF. CDR3 DNA: TGTGCCAGCAGGGTACCGGGACACCCTAGGCTTCCACACGAGCAGTACTTC.

The chain employs TRBV7-2 and TRBJ1-2, with D possibly matching TRBD1 (6 bases). Between the trimmed V and J ends, which lost 5 bases and 6 bases, there was a span of 19 bases. The CDR3 extends over 15 amino acids. Germline V gene lookup returns CDR1 SGHTA and CDR2 FQGNSA. CDR3 in amino acids: CASSPAISGVHGYTF. CDR3 coding DNA: TGTGCCAGCAGCCCCGCAATATCAGGGGTGCATGGCTACACCTTC.

The chain has TRBV20-1 and TRBJ1-2; no clear D. Germline assignment: CDR1 DFQATT and CDR2 SNEGSKA (reference sequence). This CDR3 comprises 11 residues. Trimming stripped 3 bases from V and 4 bases from J, with 6 bases between. CDR3 region: CSASGGYGYTF. CDR3 nucleotides: TGCAGTGCTAGTGGCGGCTATGGCTACACCTTC.

The rearrangement joins TRBV6-6 to TRBJ1-1, with 9 bases fitting TRBD1. Germline V gene data show CDR1 as MNHNY and CDR2 as SVGAGI (reference sequence). The junction had 10 bases not matched to a gene; V was cut back by 6 bases and J by 2 bases. The CDR3 spans 16 residues. The CDR3 DNA follows: TGTGCCAGCAGACGGACAGGGGTAGGGGGAAACACTGAAGCTTTCTTT. This gives the protein CASRRTGVGGNTEAFF.

The J gene is TRBJ2-3, the V gene TRBV7-2; 8 bases are a match to TRBD2. Germline loops: CDR1 SGHTA, CDR2 FQGNSA. Trimming removed 8 bases from V and 2 bases from J; junction bases left unmatched: 12. This CDR3 has 16 residues. The CDR3 region has the DNA TGTGCCAGCCGCATGGTCGGGCGGGGGGTCACAGATACGCAGTATTTT. This gives the protein CASRMVGRGVTDTQYF.

This clone was seen a single time. The rearrangement links TRBV5-4 to TRBJ2-2; 7 positions match TRBD1. Germline CDR1 is SGHNT and CDR2 is YYREEE (reference sequence). The CDR3 extends over 16 amino acids. Trimming removed 0 bases from V and 0 bases from J; junction bases left unmatched: 2. The CDR3 coding sequence is TGTGCCAGCAGCTTGGGACAGGGAACGAACACCGGGGAGCTGTTTTTT. It encodes CASSLGQGTNTGELFF.

The chain joins TRBV7-2 to TRBJ2-5; 7 nucleotides agree with TRBD2. The CDR3 has 18 amino acids. The junction had 12 bases not matched to a gene; V was cut back by 0 bases and J by 2 bases. Germline values: CDR1 SGHTA, CDR2 FQGNSA. The CDR3: CASSLASVVASGQETQYF. The CDR3 DNA follows: TGTGCCAGCAGCTTAGCGTCTGTAGTGGCTAGCGGTCAAGAGACCCAGTACTTC.

The genes are TRBV29-1 and TRBJ1-4; D not resolved. CDR3 length: 14 amino acids. Trimming cost V 0 bases and J 0 bases, with 5 bases left between them. CDR1 is SQVTM and CDR2 is ANQGSEA in the germline V gene. The CDR3 DNA reads as TGCAGCGTTGAAGAGAGTGCAACTAATGAAAAACTGTTTTTT. Translation gives CSVEESATNEKLFF.

This chain links TRBV7-2 with TRBJ2-2; 7 nucleotides agree with TRBD2. The germline gives CDR1 SGHTA, CDR2 FQGNSA. The CDR3 totals 14 residues. Trimming cost V 3 bases and J 6 bases; bases outside gene matches: 4. The CDR3, as DNA: TGTGCCAGCAGCTTTGGACTAGTCGCCGGGGAGCTGTTTTTT. This codes for CASSFGLVAGELFF.